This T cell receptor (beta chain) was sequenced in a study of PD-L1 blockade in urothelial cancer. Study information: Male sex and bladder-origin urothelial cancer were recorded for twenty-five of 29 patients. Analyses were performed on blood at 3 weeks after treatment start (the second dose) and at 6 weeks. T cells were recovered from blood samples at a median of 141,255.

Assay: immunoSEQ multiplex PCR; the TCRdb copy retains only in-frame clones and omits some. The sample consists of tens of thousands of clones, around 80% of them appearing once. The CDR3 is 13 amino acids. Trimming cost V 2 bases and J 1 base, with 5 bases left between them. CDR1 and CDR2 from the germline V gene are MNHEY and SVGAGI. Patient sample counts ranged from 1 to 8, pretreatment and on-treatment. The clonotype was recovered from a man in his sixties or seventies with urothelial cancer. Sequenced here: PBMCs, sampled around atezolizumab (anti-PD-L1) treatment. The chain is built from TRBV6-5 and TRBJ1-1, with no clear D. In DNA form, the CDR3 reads TGTGCCAGCAGTTACCAGGCGAACACTGAAGCTTTCTTT. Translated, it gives CASSYQANTEAFF.